One T cell receptor beta chain is described in this entry. The sample holds a few counts of this clonotype. Its cognate antigen has yet to be identified. Base-call qualities are not available, and no considerably larger clone is one nucleotide away. Receptor amplification or capture employed multiplex PCR. The instrument was an Illumina HiSeq 4000. CDR3 regions were amplified by Arm-PCR with iRepertoire HTBI primers to construct TCR beta libraries. Before sequencing, the PCR products underwent gel purification. In the authors' own workflow: Across samples, 60 to 75 TRBV and roughly 15 TRBJ segments were identified and used for gene usage analysis of CDR3 amino acid clonotypes. Filtered high-quality paired reads were merged into contigs using COPE and FqMerger. BLAST was used to align contigs to IMGT TRBV, TRBD and TRBJ reference genes, with CDR3 defined following IMGT. Any clonotype with a frequency above 0.1% was counted as a highly expanded clone. Repertoire diversity was measured by Shannon entropy, and V-J evenness by the Gini coefficient. Clonotypes shared by more than one individual were considered public. TCRdb's own reprocessing of the public reads used fastp at Q25 and MiXCR and kept productive beta chains. Merged by CDR3 protein, the rows form single entries marked with the most common genes and DNA. For this entry, the V and J calls and clone size follow TCRdb and not the study's own pipeline. In this sample the table shows approximately 390,000 distinct CDR3 sequences, around 15% of which occur a single time. About 19% of the sample is taken by the ten largest.

The intended sense of this specimen's time point label: newly diagnosed GD, antithyroid drugs for less than 3 months. For both TCR sequencing and RNA sequencing, RNA was extracted from PBMCs in TRIzol. Graves' disease was diagnosed according to American Thyroid Association guidelines. Recruitment of patients was carried out at an endocrinology department in Xi'an, China. From each patient, about 8.9 milliliters of peripheral blood was collected into an EDTA anticoagulant tube. Ficoll Paque Plus density gradient separation was used to isolate PBMCs, and no further T cell sorting was performed. An Agilent 2100 Bioanalyzer and agarose gel were used to check RNA quality, while a NanoDrop 2000 measured RNA concentration. These data are taken from a study of regulatory T cells in long-lasting Graves disease (dated by TCRdb to 2020 to 2023). Study-level background: In the newly diagnosed Graves' disease group, patients had been taking antithyroid drugs for less than 3 months. This study used TCR sequencing and RNA sequencing of peripheral blood to compare persistent Graves' disease patients against newly diagnosed Graves' disease patients. The study took place in China and was registered as a clinical trial. TCR sequencing covered about 13 persistent and around 20 newly diagnosed Graves' disease patients, around 35 samples in total.

There are 15 amino acids in the CDR3, from cysteine to phenylalanine inclusive. Of all the DNA, just the CDR3 is kept, 45 bases in frame from base 1. V is cut by 4 bases and J by 4 bases, and the space between the germline ends is 16 bases. CDR1 and CDR2, looked up from the germline V gene, are MGHRA and YSYEKL. General conclusions and limits of the study: Only the TCR beta chain was sequenced and analyzed. Compared with newly diagnosed patients, patients with persistent Graves' disease had lower TCR Shannon entropy and fewer highly expanded clones, which suggests clonal expansion. Only peripheral blood was studied, because thyroid tissue, the primary lesion, was inaccessible. The authors acknowledged the small sample size as a limitation that may reduce accuracy. A larger number of public clonotypes was shared among persistent patients (more than 2,500) than among newly diagnosed patients (approximately 1,000). Preferential use of TRBV28, TRBJ1-2 and TRBJ2-5 was observed in persistent disease, whereas TRBV20-1 and TRBJ2-1 were favored in newly diagnosed disease.

This sample also appeared in a second study, on T cells in Graves' hyperthyroidism and ophthalmopathy. The second study, in turn, reports: Stable Graves' hyperthyroidism was defined as the absence of progression to ophthalmopathy over 18 months of follow-up. The hyperthyroidism patients were between 18 and 65 years old and newly diagnosed, with a disease duration of less than 2 months. Patients with uncontrolled infections, other autoimmune diseases, pregnancy or lactation were excluded. Diagnoses were based on clinical symptoms, serum thyroxine and TRAb, thyroid ultrasound and orbital computed tomography. The first round of RT-PCR for the TCR CDR3 was performed with the HTBI primer set and the Qiagen OneStep RT-PCR kit. Blood samples also contained most of the expanded thyroid clonotypes (frequency above 0.001), which suggests that blood repertoires may reflect thyroid immune responses. A 13 V-J signature model separated ophthalmopathy from stable hyperthyroidism, with roughly 88% sensitivity and 81% to 83% specificity in cross-validation and 80%/75% in testing. In validation, the model predicted progression to ophthalmopathy a median of approximately 6.6 months before onset, with over 55% sensitivity and almost 75% specificity. To identify distinguishing TCR V-J signatures, a discovery cohort of around 98 patients was used, comprising fewer than 45 with Graves' ophthalmopathy and around 57 with stable Graves' hyperthyroidism. Prospective prediction of ophthalmopathy was tested in an independent validation cohort of 18 hyperthyroidism patients and 17 patients who later progressed to ophthalmopathy. The 95 to 100 discovery patients were randomly split 7:3 into training and test sets. Thyroid tissue and blood T-cell repertoires from roughly 6 Graves' hyperthyroidism patients were also compared in the study. After sampling, hyperthyroidism patients received methimazole starting at 30 mg daily, and ophthalmopathy patients received high-dose intravenous methylprednisolone. The libraries were constructed in a second round of multiplex PCR and then size-selected and purified. Sequencing of the libraries was done on an Illumina HiSeq2000 using paired-end 100 bp reads. SOAPnuke was used to process the raw data, removing reads that contained adapters or uncalled bases, had a mean Phred below 15, or lacked an exact match to the constant primer or identifier. COPE v1.2.5 was used to merge the high-quality paired reads, and each unique nucleotide sequence was defined as a clonotype. MiTCR v1.1 was used to align clonotypes to the IMGT TRBV, TRBD and TRBJ reference segments. The analysis was restricted to V-J combinations with a frequency above 0.0001, which together covered 99% to 99.2% of the repertoires. The TCS score was defined as F50 (clonal expansion) divided by E x V (chaos), with BLOSUM62-based TCRdist calculated between CDR3 peptides within each V-J. Welch's t-statistics and random forest reduced around 550 V-J features to 13, which were used in a naive Bayes classifier (R e1071). No statistical method was used to fix the sample size in advance, and group allocation was not hidden from the investigators. The paper reports TCR Vbeta CDR3 sequencing of 130 to 150 peripheral blood samples: around 41 ophthalmopathy, under 85 hyperthyroidism and some 17 progressor patients.

The clonotype originates from a woman under 30 with Graves disease. Donor details come from another sample of the same person, matched by shared clones. Recombination joined TRBV4-1 with TRBJ1-1; TRBD1 could be the D gene, as 6 bases match. The sequencing used peripheral blood mononuclear cells (PBMCs), collected at new diagnosis, from a patient treated with antithyroid drugs. The CDR3 protein: CASSPLYGQFTEAFF. The bases are TGCGCCAGCAGCCCACTATATGGACAGTTCACTGAAGCTTTCTTT.